The sequence of this TCR beta chain was determined in a study of breast tumors, draining lymph nodes, adjacent tissues. Study results and limitations: Data fit most tumor T cells coming from lymph node, expanding in tumor. Tumor and nontumor repertoires were significantly more similar in luminal-like than in basal-like breast cancer. Tumor repertoires ranked between lymph nodes and nontumor tissue in diversity, with V and J gene preferences. Data only fit, rather than demonstrated, lymph node origin of most tumor T cells.

The V end lost 3 bases, the J end lost 6 bases, and 12 bases lay between the germline ends. Germline CDR1 is WNHNN and CDR2 is SYGVQD (reference sequence). This CDR3 spans 14 amino acids. Using its own MiXCR run on the multiplex PCR reads, TCRdb lists one record per CDR3 protein. The table includes about 180,000 distinct CDR3 sequences, 30% to 35% detected once. Breast cancer patients provided tissue from their axillary draining lymph nodes. Many counts were recorded for this clonotype. The antigen remains undetermined. Sequencing used axillary lymph node tissue. This receptor was identified in a female donor with breast cancer. Some clones in this sample may be carry-over from other donors' samples. This chain connects TRBV10-1 to TRBJ2-1; D possibly matches TRBD1 or TRBD2 (5 bases each). CDR3 residues: CASSEEGHINEQFF. The CDR3 nucleotides are TGCGCCAGCAGTGAAGAGGGGCACATCAATGAGCAGTTCTTC.